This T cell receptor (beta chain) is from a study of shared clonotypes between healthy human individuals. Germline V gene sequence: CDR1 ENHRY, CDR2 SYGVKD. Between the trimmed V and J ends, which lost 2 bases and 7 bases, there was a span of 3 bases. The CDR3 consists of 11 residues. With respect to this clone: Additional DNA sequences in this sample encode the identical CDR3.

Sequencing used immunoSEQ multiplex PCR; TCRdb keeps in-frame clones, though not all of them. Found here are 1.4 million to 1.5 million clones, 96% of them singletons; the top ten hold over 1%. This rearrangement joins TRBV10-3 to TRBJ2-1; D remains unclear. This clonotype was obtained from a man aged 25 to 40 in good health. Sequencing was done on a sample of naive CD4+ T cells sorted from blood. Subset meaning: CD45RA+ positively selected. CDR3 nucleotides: TGTGCCATCAGTGAGAGGAATGAGCAGTTCTTC. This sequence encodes CAISERNEQFF.